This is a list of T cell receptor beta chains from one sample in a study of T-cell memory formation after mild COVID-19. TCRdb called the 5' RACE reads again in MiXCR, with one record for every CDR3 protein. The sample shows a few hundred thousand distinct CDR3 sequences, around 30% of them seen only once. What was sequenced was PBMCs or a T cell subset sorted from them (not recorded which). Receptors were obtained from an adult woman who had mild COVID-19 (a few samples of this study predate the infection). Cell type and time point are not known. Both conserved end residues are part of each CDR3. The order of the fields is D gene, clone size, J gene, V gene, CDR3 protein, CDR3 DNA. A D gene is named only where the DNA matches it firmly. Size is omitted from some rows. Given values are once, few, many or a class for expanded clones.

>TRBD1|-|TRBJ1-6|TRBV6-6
CASSPPGQTNSPLHF
TGTGCCAGCAGTCCACCGGGACAGACCAATTCACCCCTCCACTTT
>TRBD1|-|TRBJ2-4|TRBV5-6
CASSPIARTGKNIQYF
TGTGCCAGCAGCCCAATCGCTCGGACAGGAAAAAACATTCAGTACTTC
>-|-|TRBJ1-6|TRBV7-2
CASSLADRGSSPLHF
TGTGCCAGCAGCTTAGCAGACAGAGGCTCTTCACCCCTCCACTTT
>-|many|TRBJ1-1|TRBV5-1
CASRVDQNTEAFF
TGCGCCAGCCGAGTCGATCAGAACACTGAAGCTTTCTTT
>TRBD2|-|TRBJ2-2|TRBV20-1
CSAPLAGGTGELFF
TGCAGTGCTCCACTAGCGGGTGGCACCGGGGAGCTGTTTTTT
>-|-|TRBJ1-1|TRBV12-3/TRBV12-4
CASSLRMNTEAFF
TGTGCCAGCAGTTTACGGATGAACACTGAAGCTTTCTTT
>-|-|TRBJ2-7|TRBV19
CASSPGPETYEQYF
TGTGCCAGTAGCCCTGGCCCCGAGACCTACGAGCAGTACTTC
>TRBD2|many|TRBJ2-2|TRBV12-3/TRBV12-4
CASRFSGSSAGELFF
TGTGCCAGCAGGTTTAGCGGGAGCAGCGCCGGGGAGCTGTTTTTT
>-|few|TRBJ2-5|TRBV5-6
CASSWRVETQYF
TGTGCCAGCAGCTGGAGGGTGGAGACCCAGTACTTC
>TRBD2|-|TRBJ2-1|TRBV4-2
CASSQASSGGFREQFF
TGTGCCAGCAGCCAAGCTTCGAGCGGGGGGTTTAGGGAGCAGTTCTTC
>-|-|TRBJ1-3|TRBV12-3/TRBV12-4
CASSFRSGDGNTIYF
TGTGCCAGCAGTTTTAGGTCCGGGGACGGAAACACCATATATTTT
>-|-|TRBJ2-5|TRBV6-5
CASSYSAGSGETQYF
TGTGCCAGCAGTTACTCGGCGGGGTCAGGAGAGACCCAGTACTTC
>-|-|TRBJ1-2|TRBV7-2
CASRPAPGSYTF
TGTGCCAGCAGGCCCGCCCCGGGAAGCTACACCTTC
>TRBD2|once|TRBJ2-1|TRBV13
CASSSGARGSGRTQTKNNEQFF
TGTGCCAGCAGCTCAGGGGCCCGGGGGAGCGGGAGGACACAAACCAAGAACAATGAGCAGTTCTTC
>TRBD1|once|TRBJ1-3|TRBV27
CASQGEGNTIYF
TGTGCCAGCCAGGGGGAGGGAAACACCATATATTTT
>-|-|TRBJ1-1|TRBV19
CASRGLEAEAFF
TGTGCCAGTAGGGGGTTAGAGGCTGAAGCTTTCTTT
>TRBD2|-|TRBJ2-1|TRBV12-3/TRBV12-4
CASRGLAGGPQSSYNEQFF
TGTGCCAGCAGAGGACTAGCGGGAGGGCCCCAGAGCTCCTACAATGAGCAGTTCTTC
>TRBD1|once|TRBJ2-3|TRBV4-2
CASSQGRTGGAGHSPDTDTQYF
TGTGCCAGCAGCCAAGGCCGGACAGGGGGCGCGGGCCACTCGCCAGACACAGATACGCAGTATTTT
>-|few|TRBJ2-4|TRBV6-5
CASSPNFYIQYF
TGTGCCAGCAGTCCTAACTTCTACATTCAGTACTTC
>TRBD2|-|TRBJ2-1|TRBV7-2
CASMGGSSYNEQFF
TGTGCCAGCATGGGGGGGAGCTCCTACAATGAGCAGTTCTTC
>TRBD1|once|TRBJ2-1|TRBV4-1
CATRDRGVYNEQFF
TGCGCCACCCGGGACAGGGGGGTGTACAATGAGCAGTTCTTC
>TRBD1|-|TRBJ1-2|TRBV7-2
CASSGNRDRGSSGYTF
TGTGCCAGCAGCGGAAACCGGGACAGGGGGTCTAGTGGCTACACCTTC
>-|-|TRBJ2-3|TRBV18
CASSPRARDTQYF
TGTGCCAGCTCACCAAGGGCTCGAGATACGCAGTATTTT
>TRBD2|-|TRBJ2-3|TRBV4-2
CASSQDLWTSLATDTQYF
TGTGCCAGCAGCCAAGACCTTTGGACTAGTCTTGCCACAGATACGCAGTATTTT